The sequence of this TCR beta chain was determined in a study of blood T cell repertoires in COVID-19. Study information: Sources were T cells, B-cell-depleted T cells, or PBMCs; the material itself was cDNA or gDNA.

The CDR3 loop spans 14 amino acids. V dropped 9 bases and J dropped 4 bases, with 18 bases sitting between them. Germline values: CDR1 LNHDA, CDR2 SQIVND (reference sequence). Original processing notes: Amplification from reference gene primers served as the basis for estimated nucleated cell counts. Method: immunoSEQ multiplex PCR; TCRdb's copy keeps in-frame clones and lacks some. The DNA gave D and trimming, while V, J and clone size come from that table. The sample includes roughly 28,000 clones, roughly four fifths seen only once; the top ten take 60% to 70%. Only one count was recorded for this clone.

The chain carries TRBV19 and TRBJ1-2, with unresolved D. Sequenced sample: peripheral blood. This clonotype was obtained from a man in his sixties or seventies with acute or convalescent COVID-19. The CDR3 region is CASLNSYKSYGYTF. The DNA for the CDR3 is TGTGCCAGCTTGAACAGTTACAAATCCTATGGCTACACCTTC. The whole variable domain, remainder taken from reference TRBV19 and TRBJ1-2, is DGGITQSPKYLFRKEGQNVTLSCEQNLNHDAMYWYRQDPGQGLRLIYYSQIVNDFQKGDIAEGYSVSREKKESFPLTVTSAQKNPTAFYLCASLNSYKSYGYTFGSGTRLTVV.